These T cell receptor beta chains were read from a single sample in a study of blood T cells in healthy people across ages. One entry per CDR3 protein, called by TCRdb with MiXCR from the 5' RACE reads. The table lists around 280,000 distinct CDR3 sequences, less than 30% of them singletons, with 29% in the top ten. Sequences were obtained from blood. These receptors were taken from a woman in her sixties or seventies in good health. Each CDR3 is given with its conserved first and last residue. D genes are given only for firm matches. Clone size, where shown, is once, few, many, or a class for clones that have expanded.

J gene: TRBJ1-4
clone size: few
D gene: NA
V gene: TRBV29-1
CDR3 protein: CSVETGLNEKLFF
CDR3 DNA: TGCAGCGTTGAAACAGGACTTAATGAAAAACTGTTTTTT

J gene: TRBJ2-5
clone size: NA
D gene: NA
V gene: TRBV11-3
CDR3 protein: CASSLSSRAEQYF
CDR3 DNA: TGTGCCAGCAGCTTGAGTTCAAGGGCGGAGCAGTACTTC

J gene: TRBJ1-1
clone size: few
D gene: NA
V gene: TRBV6-2/TRBV6-3
CDR3 protein: CASTLRAGGVTEAFF
CDR3 DNA: TGTGCCAGCACCCTACGGGCTGGGGGAGTGACTGAAGCTTTCTTT

J gene: TRBJ2-4
clone size: many
D gene: TRBD1
V gene: TRBV12-3/TRBV12-4
CDR3 protein: CASSPWDRGYGNIQYF
CDR3 DNA: TGTGCCAGCAGTCCGTGGGACAGGGGATATGGAAACATTCAGTACTTC

J gene: TRBJ2-7
clone size: NA
D gene: NA
V gene: TRBV18
CDR3 protein: CASSPSQSVYEQYF
CDR3 DNA: TGTGCCAGCTCACCATCGCAGTCCGTCTACGAGCAGTACTTC

J gene: TRBJ2-3
clone size: NA
D gene: NA
V gene: TRBV7-9
CDR3 protein: CASSLEWTTDTQYF
CDR3 DNA: TGTGCCAGCAGCTTAGAGTGGACCACAGATACGCAGTATTTT

J gene: TRBJ1-1
clone size: few
D gene: NA
V gene: TRBV5-5
CDR3 protein: CASSLGQKNTEAFF
CDR3 DNA: TGTGCCAGCAGCTTGGGACAGAAGAACACTGAAGCTTTCTTT

J gene: TRBJ2-1
clone size: NA
D gene: TRBD2
V gene: TRBV2
CDR3 protein: CAGSGGLVSEQFF
CDR3 DNA: TGTGCCGGCAGTGGCGGACTAGTATCTGAGCAGTTCTTC

J gene: TRBJ2-5
clone size: NA
D gene: TRBD1
V gene: TRBV20-1
CDR3 protein: CSPTGAEETQYF
CDR3 DNA: TGCAGCCCTACAGGGGCAGAAGAGACCCAGTACTTC

J gene: TRBJ2-5
clone size: NA
D gene: NA
V gene: TRBV5-1
CDR3 protein: CASRAGTGETQYF
CDR3 DNA: TGCGCCAGCAGGGCCGGGACGGGAGAGACCCAGTACTTC

J gene: TRBJ1-1
clone size: NA
D gene: TRBD1
V gene: TRBV19
CDR3 protein: CAGRKDRGNTEAFF
CDR3 DNA: TGTGCCGGTAGAAAGGACAGGGGGAACACTGAAGCTTTCTTT

J gene: TRBJ1-2
clone size: once
D gene: NA
V gene: TRBV4-1
CDR3 protein: CASSQQGNYGYAF
CDR3 DNA: TGCGCCAGCAGCCAACAGGGTAACTATGGCTACGCCTTC

J gene: TRBJ2-7
clone size: many
D gene: TRBD1
V gene: TRBV28
CDR3 protein: CASGWTGYEQYF
CDR3 DNA: TGTGCCAGCGGGTGGACAGGTTACGAGCAGTACTTC

J gene: TRBJ1-5
clone size: few
D gene: NA
V gene: TRBV6-2/TRBV6-3
CDR3 protein: CASSYRQGRDQPQHF
CDR3 DNA: TGTGCCAGCAGTTACCGGCAGGGAAGGGATCAGCCCCAGCATTTT

J gene: TRBJ2-7
clone size: few
D gene: TRBD2
V gene: TRBV20-1
CDR3 protein: CSASGASGSSYEQYF
CDR3 DNA: TGCAGTGCTTCGGGGGCTAGCGGGAGTAGCTACGAGCAGTACTTC

J gene: TRBJ2-5
clone size: NA
D gene: TRBD2
V gene: TRBV20-1
CDR3 protein: CSANAGARETQYF
CDR3 DNA: TGCAGTGCTAACGCGGGAGCGCGGGAGACCCAGTACTTC

J gene: TRBJ2-1
clone size: few
D gene: TRBD2
V gene: TRBV11-2
CDR3 protein: CASSLGAGASYNEQFF
CDR3 DNA: TGTGCCAGCAGCTTAGGAGCGGGAGCCTCCTACAATGAGCAGTTCTTC

J gene: TRBJ2-2
clone size: few
D gene: TRBD1
V gene: TRBV20-1
CDR3 protein: CSALPGQGLPELFF
CDR3 DNA: TGCAGTGCGCTGCCGGGACAGGGGCTCCCGGAGCTGTTTTTT

J gene: TRBJ2-1
clone size: NA
D gene: NA
V gene: TRBV20-1
CDR3 protein: CSARASTGYNEQFF
CDR3 DNA: TGCAGTGCTAGAGCAAGCACAGGGTACAATGAGCAGTTCTTC

J gene: TRBJ2-3
clone size: NA
D gene: TRBD2
V gene: TRBV29-1
CDR3 protein: CSVETGGTDTQYF
CDR3 DNA: TGCAGCGTTGAAACGGGAGGAACAGATACGCAGTATTTT

J gene: TRBJ2-1
clone size: few
D gene: TRBD2
V gene: TRBV25-1
CDR3 protein: CASWGGREQFF
CDR3 DNA: TGTGCCAGCTGGGGGGGGAGGGAGCAGTTCTTC

J gene: TRBJ2-3
clone size: NA
D gene: NA
V gene: TRBV12-2
CDR3 protein: CASRPEDREVADTQYF
CDR3 DNA: TGTGCAAGTCGCCCTGAAGACAGGGAGGTCGCAGATACGCAGTATTTT

J gene: TRBJ1-1
clone size: once
D gene: NA
V gene: TRBV5-1
CDR3 protein: CASSFPGGRDTEAFF
CDR3 DNA: TGCGCCAGCAGCTTCCCCGGTGGCAGGGACACTGAAGCTTTCTTT

J gene: TRBJ2-7
clone size: NA
D gene: TRBD2
V gene: TRBV6-5
CDR3 protein: CAGTLAGSNSYEQYF
CDR3 DNA: TGTGCCGGCACTTTAGCGGGGTCCAACTCCTACGAGCAGTACTTC

J gene: TRBJ2-5
clone size: NA
D gene: NA
V gene: TRBV5-1
CDR3 protein: CASSGMAEETQYF
CDR3 DNA: TGCGCCAGCAGCGGCATGGCAGAAGAGACCCAGTACTTC

J gene: TRBJ1-6
clone size: NA
D gene: TRBD1
V gene: TRBV5-6
CDR3 protein: CASSLSGTGGSPLHF
CDR3 DNA: TGTGCCAGCAGCTTGTCGGGGACAGGGGGTTCACCCCTCCACTTT

J gene: TRBJ1-5
clone size: NA
D gene: TRBD1
V gene: TRBV9
CDR3 protein: CASSFIQGSDQPQHF
CDR3 DNA: TGTGCCAGCAGCTTTATACAGGGGTCGGATCAGCCCCAGCATTTT

J gene: TRBJ1-5
clone size: NA
D gene: NA
V gene: TRBV20-1
CDR3 protein: CSARKPLGSNQPQHF
CDR3 DNA: TGCAGTGCTAGAAAACCGCTCGGTAGCAATCAGCCCCAGCATTTT

J gene: TRBJ2-5
clone size: few
D gene: NA
V gene: TRBV9
CDR3 protein: CASSDGHPQETQYF
CDR3 DNA: TGTGCCAGCAGCGATGGACATCCCCAAGAGACCCAGTACTTC

J gene: TRBJ1-2
clone size: NA
D gene: TRBD1
V gene: TRBV28
CDR3 protein: CASTPGQGYYGYTF
CDR3 DNA: TGTGCCAGCACTCCGGGACAGGGGTACTATGGCTACACCTTC

J gene: TRBJ2-1
clone size: once
D gene: TRBD1
V gene: TRBV5-1
CDR3 protein: CASRRLGQGDNEQFF
CDR3 DNA: TGCGCCAGCCGGAGGCTGGGACAGGGAGACAATGAGCAGTTCTTC

J gene: TRBJ2-1
clone size: NA
D gene: TRBD1
V gene: TRBV5-1
CDR3 protein: CASSPATGGVNEQFF
CDR3 DNA: TGCGCCAGCAGCCCGGCGACAGGGGGAGTCAATGAGCAGTTCTTC

J gene: TRBJ2-7
clone size: few
D gene: NA
V gene: TRBV29-1
CDR3 protein: CSFKTGLGEQYF
CDR3 DNA: TGCAGCTTCAAGACAGGATTGGGCGAGCAGTACTTC

J gene: TRBJ2-3
clone size: few
D gene: NA
V gene: TRBV20-1
CDR3 protein: CSAVPGTYHTDTQYF
CDR3 DNA: TGCAGTGCTGTCCCCGGGACTTACCACACAGATACGCAGTATTTT

J gene: TRBJ1-2
clone size: NA
D gene: NA
V gene: TRBV28
CDR3 protein: CASSFLWGGAGRALGGYTF
CDR3 DNA: TGTGCCAGCAGTTTTCTGTGGGGTGGAGCCGGTAGGGCTCTGGGGGGCTACACCTTC

J gene: TRBJ2-3
clone size: NA
D gene: TRBD2
V gene: TRBV12-3/TRBV12-4
CDR3 protein: CASSSSRIAGVADTQYF
CDR3 DNA: TGTGCCAGCAGTTCTTCTCGGATAGCGGGAGTTGCAGATACGCAGTATTTT

J gene: TRBJ2-7
clone size: few
D gene: NA
V gene: TRBV5-5
CDR3 protein: CASSLAGHQTSYEQYF
CDR3 DNA: TGTGCCAGCAGCTTGGCGGGACATCAAACATCCTACGAGCAGTACTTC

J gene: TRBJ2-7
clone size: NA
D gene: NA
V gene: TRBV11-1
CDR3 protein: CASSNEGRTLLSFLGVDEQYF
CDR3 DNA: TGTGCCAGCAGCAATGAGGGGAGGACCCTACTATCCTTCCTAGGGGTTGACGAGCAGTACTTC